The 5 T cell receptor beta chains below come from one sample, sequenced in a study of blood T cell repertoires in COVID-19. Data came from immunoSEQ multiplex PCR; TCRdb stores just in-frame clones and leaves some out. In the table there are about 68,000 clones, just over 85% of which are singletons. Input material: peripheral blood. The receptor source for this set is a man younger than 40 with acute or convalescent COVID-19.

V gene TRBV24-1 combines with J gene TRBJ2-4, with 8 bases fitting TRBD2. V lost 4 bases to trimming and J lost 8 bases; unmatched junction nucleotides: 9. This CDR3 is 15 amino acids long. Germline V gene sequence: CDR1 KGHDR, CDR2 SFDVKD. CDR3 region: CATSDPSGSGDIQYF. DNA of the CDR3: TGTGCCACCAGTGACCCCAGCGGGAGTGGGGACATTCAGTACTTC.

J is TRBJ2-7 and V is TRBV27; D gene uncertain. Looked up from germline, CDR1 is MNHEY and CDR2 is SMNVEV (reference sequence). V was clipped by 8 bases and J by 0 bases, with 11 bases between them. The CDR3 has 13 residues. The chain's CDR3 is CASGRRSSYEQYF. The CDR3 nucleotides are TGTGCCAGCGGCCGTAGGAGCTCCTACGAGCAGTACTTC.

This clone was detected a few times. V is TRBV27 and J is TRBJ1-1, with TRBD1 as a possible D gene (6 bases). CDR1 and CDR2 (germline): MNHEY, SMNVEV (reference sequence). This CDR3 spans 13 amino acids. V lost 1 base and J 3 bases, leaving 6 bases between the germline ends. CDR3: CASSLYRDTEAFF. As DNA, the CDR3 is TGTGCCAGCAGTTTATACAGGGACACTGAAGCTTTCTTT.

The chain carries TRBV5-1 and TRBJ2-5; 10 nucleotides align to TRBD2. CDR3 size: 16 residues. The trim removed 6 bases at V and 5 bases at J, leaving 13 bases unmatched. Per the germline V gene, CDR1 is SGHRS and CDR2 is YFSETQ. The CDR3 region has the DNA TGCGCCAGCACCCCGGGACTAGCGACTCAAGGGGAGACCCAGTACTTC. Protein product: CASTPGLATQGETQYF.

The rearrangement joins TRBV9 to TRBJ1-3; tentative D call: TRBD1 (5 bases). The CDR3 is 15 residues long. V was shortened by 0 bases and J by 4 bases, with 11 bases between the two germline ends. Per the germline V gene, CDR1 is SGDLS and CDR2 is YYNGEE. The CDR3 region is CASSVGPGWGNTIYF. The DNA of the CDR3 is TGTGCCAGCAGCGTAGGACCAGGGTGGGGAAACACCATATATTTT.